This is a list of T cell receptor beta chains from one sample in a study of blood T cell repertoires in COVID-19. Sequenced by immunoSEQ multiplex PCR; TCRdb stores in-frame clones only, minus some. The profile covers about 200,000 clones, with approximately 84% appearing a single time and 6% to 8% taken by the ten largest. Sequencing input: peripheral blood. Source of these receptors: a human donor with acute or convalescent COVID-19. The donor label of this sample is uncertain. Each CDR3 is given with its conserved first and last residue. Fields, in order: D gene, V gene, J gene, CDR3 DNA, CDR3 protein. D genes are given only for firm matches.

NA	TRBV5-1	TRBJ2-7	TGCGCCAGCAGTCCCGAGGCAGTTCTATCCTACGAGCAGTACTTC	CASSPEAVLSYEQYF
TRBD1	TRBV7-9	TRBJ1-1	TGTGCCAGCAGCATCCGACAGGGCAACACTGAAGCTTTCTTT	CASSIRQGNTEAFF
NA	TRBV18	TRBJ1-3	TGTGCCAGCTCACCACAGAGGTTCTCTGGAAACACCATATATTTT	CASSPQRFSGNTIYF
TRBD1	TRBV2	TRBJ2-7	TGTGCCAGCAGAGGGGACAGGGACTACGAGCAGTACTTC	CASRGDRDYEQYF
TRBD2	TRBV2	TRBJ2-3	TGTGCCAGCAGCCCTCGACTAGCCGGTCCGCAGTATTTT	CASSPRLAGPQYF
NA	TRBV3-1/TRBV3-2	TRBJ2-5	TGTGCCATCTCTCTAGCAGCCGAGACCCAGTACTTC	CAISLAAETQYF
TRBD2	TRBV5-1	TRBJ2-3	TGCGCCAGCAGCCTCGGACTAGCGGGAGCTAGCACAGATACGCAGTATTTT	CASSLGLAGASTDTQYF
TRBD2	TRBV12-3/TRBV12-4	TRBJ2-5	TGTGCCAGCAGTTTGGCGGGAGTAGAGACCCAGTACTTC	CASSLAGVETQYF
TRBD1	TRBV3-1/TRBV3-2	TRBJ1-1	TGTGCCAGCAGCCCACCTGACAGGGACTCGACTGAAGCTTTCTTT	CASSPPDRDSTEAFF
NA	TRBV29-1	TRBJ2-1	TGCAGCATTTTACGACCCACGGGGTCCTACAATGAGCAGTTCTTC	CSILRPTGSYNEQFF
NA	TRBV5-4	TRBJ1-1	TGTGCCAGCAGCCCGACAGGGAACACTGAAGCTTTCTTT	CASSPTGNTEAFF
TRBD1	TRBV29-1	TRBJ2-7	TGCAGCGTCGCTGGGACAGGGGAGGGATACGAGCAGTACTTC	CSVAGTGEGYEQYF
TRBD2	TRBV6-2/TRBV6-3	TRBJ2-3	TGTGCCAGCAGCACGGGACTAGCGGCAGATACGCAGTATTTT	CASSTGLAADTQYF
TRBD2	TRBV2	TRBJ2-5	TGTGCCAGCAGGAGCAGGACTAGCGGAGGGTACCAAGAGACCCAGTACTTC	CASRSRTSGGYQETQYF